This T cell receptor (beta chain) was sequenced for a study of control samples from healthy donors and cancer patients. Germline assignment: CDR1 SGHRS and CDR2 YFSETQ. V shed 0 bases and J shed 14 bases, with 12 bases lying between them. The length of the CDR3 is 13 residues. Sequencing was performed with immunoSEQ multiplex PCR; in TCRdb, only in-frame clones are kept and a portion is missing. Of approximately 90,000 clones listed, around four fifths are singletons. Material for sequencing was blood. The rearrangement uses TRBV5-1 and TRBJ1-6; no clear D. This sequence was found in a man under 40 in good health. In DNA, the CDR3 is TGCGCCAGCAGCTTGGAAGTTGGAAGGTCCCTCCACTTT. This gives the protein CASSLEVGRSLHF.